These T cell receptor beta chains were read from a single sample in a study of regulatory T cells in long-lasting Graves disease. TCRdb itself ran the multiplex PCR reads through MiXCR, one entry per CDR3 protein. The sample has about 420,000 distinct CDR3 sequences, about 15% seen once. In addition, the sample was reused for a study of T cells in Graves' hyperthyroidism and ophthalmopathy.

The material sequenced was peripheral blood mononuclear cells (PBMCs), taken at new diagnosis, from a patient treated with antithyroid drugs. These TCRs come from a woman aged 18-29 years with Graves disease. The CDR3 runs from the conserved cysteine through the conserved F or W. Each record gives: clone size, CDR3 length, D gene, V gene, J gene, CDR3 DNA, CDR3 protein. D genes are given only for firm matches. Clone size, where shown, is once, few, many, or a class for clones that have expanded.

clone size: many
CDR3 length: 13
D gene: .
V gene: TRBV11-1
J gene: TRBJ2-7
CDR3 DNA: TGTGCCAGCAGCGCCGGACGGACCTACGAGCAGTACTTC
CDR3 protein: CASSAGRTYEQYF

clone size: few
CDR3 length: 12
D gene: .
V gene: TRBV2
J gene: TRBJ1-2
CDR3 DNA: TGTGCCAGCAGTGGAAGGGACAATGGCTACACCTTC
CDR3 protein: CASSGRDNGYTF

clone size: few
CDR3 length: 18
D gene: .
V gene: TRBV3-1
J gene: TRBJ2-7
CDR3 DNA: TGTGCCAGCAGCCATCCCACCAGGGTTAGAAAAGGCTCCTACGAGCAGTACTTC
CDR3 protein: CASSHPTRVRKGSYEQYF

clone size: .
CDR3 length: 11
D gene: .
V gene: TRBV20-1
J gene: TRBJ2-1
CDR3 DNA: TGCAGTGCTAGATCTTCATATGAGCAGTTCTTC
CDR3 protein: CSARSSYEQFF

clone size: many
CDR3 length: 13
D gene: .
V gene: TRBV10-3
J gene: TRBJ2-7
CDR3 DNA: TGTGCCATCAGTGCAGAGACAGCCTACGAGCAGTACTTC
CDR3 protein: CAISAETAYEQYF

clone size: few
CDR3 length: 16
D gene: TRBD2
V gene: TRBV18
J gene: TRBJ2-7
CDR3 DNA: TGTGCCAGCTCACCGTTGAGCGGGAGGGCCGATTACGAGCAGTACTTC
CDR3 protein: CASSPLSGRADYEQYF

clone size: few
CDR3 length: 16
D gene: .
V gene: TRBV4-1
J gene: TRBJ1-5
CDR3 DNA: TGCGCCAGCAGCCCCCGTTGGGGGTTGAGCAATCAGCCCCAGCATTTT
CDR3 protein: CASSPRWGLSNQPQHF

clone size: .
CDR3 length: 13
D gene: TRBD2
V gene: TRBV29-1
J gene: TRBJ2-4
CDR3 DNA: TGCAGCGTTGACGGGGGGGACAAAAACATTCAGTACTTC
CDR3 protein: CSVDGGDKNIQYF

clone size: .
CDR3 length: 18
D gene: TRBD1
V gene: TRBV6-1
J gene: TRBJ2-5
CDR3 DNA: TGTGCCAGCAGCGCCACGGGACAGGGCGGCCCGGGGGCAGAGACCCAGTACTTC
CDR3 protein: CASSATGQGGPGAETQYF

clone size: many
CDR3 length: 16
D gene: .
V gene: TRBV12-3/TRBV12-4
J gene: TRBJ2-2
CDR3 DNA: TGTGCCAGCAGCCCTACGGGGACGCCGAACACCGGGGAGCTGTTTTTT
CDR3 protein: CASSPTGTPNTGELFF

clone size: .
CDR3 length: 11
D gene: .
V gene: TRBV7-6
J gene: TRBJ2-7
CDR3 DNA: TGTGCCAGCAGCTCGTCAGGGGAGCAGTACTTC
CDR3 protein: CASSSSGEQYF

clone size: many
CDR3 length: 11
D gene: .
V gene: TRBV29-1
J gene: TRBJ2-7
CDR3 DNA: TGCAGCGTTGATATGGGGGTCGAGCAGTACTTC
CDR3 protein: CSVDMGVEQYF

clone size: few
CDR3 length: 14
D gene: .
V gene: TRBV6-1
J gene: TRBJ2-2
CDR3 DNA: TGTGCCAGCAGTCAGGGGGAGGGCGGCGGGGAGCTGTTTTTT
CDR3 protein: CASSQGEGGGELFF

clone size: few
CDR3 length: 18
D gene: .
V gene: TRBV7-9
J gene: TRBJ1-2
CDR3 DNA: TGTGCCAGCAGCCCAAAGGGCAGTGAGGGCCTCTTTTACTATGGCTACACCTTC
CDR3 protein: CASSPKGSEGLFYYGYTF

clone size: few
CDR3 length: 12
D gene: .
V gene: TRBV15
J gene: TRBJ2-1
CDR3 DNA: TGTGCCACCAAGGCGGCCTACAATGAGCAGTTCTTC
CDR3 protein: CATKAAYNEQFF

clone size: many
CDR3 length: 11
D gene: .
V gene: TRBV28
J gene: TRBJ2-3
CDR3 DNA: TGTGCCAGCAGTACCGAGGGTACGCAGTATTTT
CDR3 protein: CASSTEGTQYF

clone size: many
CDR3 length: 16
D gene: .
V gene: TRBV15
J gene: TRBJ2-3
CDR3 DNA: TGTGCCACCAGCAGAGTAGTCGGGTTTTACGGAGATACGCAGTATTTT
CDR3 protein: CATSRVVGFYGDTQYF

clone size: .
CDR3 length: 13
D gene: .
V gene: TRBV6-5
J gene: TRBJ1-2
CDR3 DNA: TGTGCCAGCAGTTTTTTGTCAGGACCCAGCTACACCTTC
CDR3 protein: CASSFLSGPSYTF

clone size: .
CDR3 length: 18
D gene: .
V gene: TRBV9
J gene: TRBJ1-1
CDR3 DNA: TGTGCCAGCAGCGTAAGTGGTGTAGGGTCTGGGGGGGACACTGAAGCTTTCTTT
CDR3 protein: CASSVSGVGSGGDTEAFF

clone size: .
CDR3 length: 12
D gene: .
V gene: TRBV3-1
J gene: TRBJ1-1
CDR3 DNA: TGTGCTACCATCACATACGGAGGCGAAGCTTTCTTT
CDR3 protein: CATITYGGEAFF

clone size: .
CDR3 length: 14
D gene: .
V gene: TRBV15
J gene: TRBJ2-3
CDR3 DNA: TGTGCCACCAGCAGACCATCTACAGGGGATACGCAGTATTTT
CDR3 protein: CATSRPSTGDTQYF

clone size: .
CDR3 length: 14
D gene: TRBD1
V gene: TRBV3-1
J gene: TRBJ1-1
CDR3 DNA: TGTGCCAGCAGCCGGGCGGACAGGGGGTTTTTGGCTTTCTTT
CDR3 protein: CASSRADRGFLAFF

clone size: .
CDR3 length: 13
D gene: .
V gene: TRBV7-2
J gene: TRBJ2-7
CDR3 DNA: TGTGCCAGCGCACAGGGAGCATCCTACGAGCAGTACTTC
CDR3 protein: CASAQGASYEQYF

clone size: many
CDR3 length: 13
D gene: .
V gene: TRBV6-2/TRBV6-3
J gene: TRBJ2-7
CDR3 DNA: TGTGCCAGCAGTTCCTACCGGGACGACGAGCAGTACTTC
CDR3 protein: CASSSYRDDEQYF

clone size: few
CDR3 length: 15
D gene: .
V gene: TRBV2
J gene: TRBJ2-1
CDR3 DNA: TGTGCCAGCACTCCCGAGGGCCAGGACGACAATGAGCAGTTCTTC
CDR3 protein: CASTPEGQDDNEQFF

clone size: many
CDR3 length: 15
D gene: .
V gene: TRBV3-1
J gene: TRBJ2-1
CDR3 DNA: TGTGCCAGCAGCGACGACAGGAGCTCCTACAATGAGCAGTTCTTC
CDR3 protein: CASSDDRSSYNEQFF

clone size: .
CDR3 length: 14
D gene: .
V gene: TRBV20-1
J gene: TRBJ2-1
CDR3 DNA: TGCAGTGCTCCAGGCAGGAGCTCCTACAATGAGCAGTTCTTC
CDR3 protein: CSAPGRSSYNEQFF

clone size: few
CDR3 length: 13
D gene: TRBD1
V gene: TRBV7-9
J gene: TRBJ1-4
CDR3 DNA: TGTGCCAGCAGCTTAGGACAGGGGGATGAACTGTTTTTT
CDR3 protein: CASSLGQGDELFF

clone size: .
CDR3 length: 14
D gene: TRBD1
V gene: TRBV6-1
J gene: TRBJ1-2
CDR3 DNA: TGTGCCAGCAGCGACGACCCGGGACAGGGGGGCTACACCTTC
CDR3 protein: CASSDDPGQGGYTF

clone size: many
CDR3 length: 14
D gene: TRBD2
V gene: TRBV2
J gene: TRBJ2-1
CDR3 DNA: TGTGCCAGCAGGACCGGGACTATCTACAATGAGCAGTTCTTC
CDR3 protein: CASRTGTIYNEQFF

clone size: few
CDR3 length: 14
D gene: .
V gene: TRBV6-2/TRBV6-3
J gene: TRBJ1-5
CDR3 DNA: TGTGCCAGCAGTTTGTCGAGGGGCCATCAGCCCCAGCATTTT
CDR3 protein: CASSLSRGHQPQHF

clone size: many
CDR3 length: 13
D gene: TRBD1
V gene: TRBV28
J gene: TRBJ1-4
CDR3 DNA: TGTGCCAGCAGTGGGACAGTCAATGAAAAACTGTTTTTT
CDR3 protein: CASSGTVNEKLFF

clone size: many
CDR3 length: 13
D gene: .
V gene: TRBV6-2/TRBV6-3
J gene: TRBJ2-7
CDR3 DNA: TGTGCCAGCTTAGGCAGGTCCTCCTACGAGCAGTACTTC
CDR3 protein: CASLGRSSYEQYF

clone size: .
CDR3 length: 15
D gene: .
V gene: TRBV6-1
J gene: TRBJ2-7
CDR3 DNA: TGTGCCAGCAGCCAGGGCCGCAGTACACCCTACGAGCAGTACTTC
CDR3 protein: CASSQGRSTPYEQYF

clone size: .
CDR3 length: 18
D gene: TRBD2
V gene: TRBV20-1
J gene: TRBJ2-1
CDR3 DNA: TGCAGTGCTAGAGATCTAGCGGGAGGGCCCCGGGGGTACAATGAGCAGTTCTTC
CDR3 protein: CSARDLAGGPRGYNEQFF

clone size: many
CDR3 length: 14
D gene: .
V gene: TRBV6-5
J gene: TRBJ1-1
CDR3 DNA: TGTGCCAGCAGTTCTGGGACGCTGAACACTGAAGCTTTCTTT
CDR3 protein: CASSSGTLNTEAFF

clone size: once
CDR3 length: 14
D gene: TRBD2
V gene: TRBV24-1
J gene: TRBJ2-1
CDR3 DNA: TGTGCCACCAGTGACCCGACTAGCAGAGGTGAGCAGTTCTTC
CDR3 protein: CATSDPTSRGEQFF

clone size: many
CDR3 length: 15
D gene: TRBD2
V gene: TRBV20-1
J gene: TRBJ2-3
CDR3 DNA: TGCAGTGCTATTAGGCCTAGCGGGAGCACAGATACGCAGTATTTT
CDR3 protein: CSAIRPSGSTDTQYF